The 2 T cell receptor beta chains reported below all come from one sample, sequenced in a study of T cell responses to AZD1222 COVID-19 vaccine. TCRdb's table, derived via immunoSEQ multiplex PCR, lists solely in-frame clones and lacks some. The sample includes about 120,000 clones, just over 85% seen only once; the top ten take under 20%. The sample here was peripheral blood, taken 28 days after the second AZD1222 dose. The origin of the receptors is an adult who received the AZD1222 COVID-19 vaccine.

The gene calls are TRBV28 and TRBJ2-7, with D perhaps TRBD1 (6 bases). Trimming removed 6 bases at V and 2 bases at J, with 8 bases between. This CDR3 has 12 amino acids. From germline, CDR1 is MDHEN and CDR2 SYDVKM. CDR3 DNA: TGTGCCAGCAGACAGGGACCCTACGAGCAGTACTTC. Amino acid sequence: CASRQGPYEQYF.

This chain joins TRBV12-1 and TRBJ2-2. TRBV12-1 is marked as a pseudogene. This CDR3 comprises 13 residues. The DNA for the CDR3 is TGTGCCAGCCTTGGGGAGAACACCGGGGAGCTGTTTTTT. As protein: CASLGENTGELFF.